These T cell receptor beta chains were read from a single sample in a study of cytomegalovirus exposure and HLA in healthy donors. The data were produced by immunoSEQ multiplex PCR, yet TCRdb's version contains in-frame clones alone and is incomplete. The table records more than 80,000 clones, about 72% of them present only once. Sequencing was carried out using PBMCs. These receptors were obtained from a woman aged 60-75 years in good health and CMV-seropositive. Both conserved end residues are part of each CDR3. The D gene is left open where the match is weak. Clone size, where shown, is once, few, many, or a class for clones that have expanded.

j_call d_call clone_size v_call cdr3_aa cdr3_nt
TRBJ1-2 TRBD1 - TRBV30 CAWSLTKGQHSPNYGYTF TGTGCCTGGTCCCTTACGAAGGGACAGCACTCCCCTAACTATGGCTACACCTTC
TRBJ2-2 TRBD2 - TRBV18 CASSPHKAGVTGELFF TGTGCCAGCTCACCACATAAAGCGGGAGTCACCGGGGAGCTGTTTTTT
TRBJ2-1 TRBD1 once TRBV7-3 CASSSDRGFYNEQFF TGTGCCAGCAGCTCTGACAGGGGGTTTTACAATGAGCAGTTCTTC
TRBJ2-3 - - TRBV7-9 CASSLIHGTSTDTQYF TGTGCCAGCAGCTTAATTCATGGTACTAGCACAGATACGCAGTATTTT
TRBJ2-5 TRBD2 - TRBV2 CASRTSGRFQETQYF TGTGCCAGCCGGACTAGCGGGAGATTCCAAGAGACCCAGTACTTC
TRBJ1-1 TRBD1 - TRBV7-9 CASSFDRDTEAFF TGTGCCAGCAGTTTCGACAGGGACACTGAAGCTTTCTTT
TRBJ1-5 - - TRBV6-1 CASSEARGNQPQHF TGTGCCAGCAGTGAAGCGCGGGGAAATCAGCCCCAGCATTTT
TRBJ2-3 - few TRBV7-3 CASSHPGTDTQYF TGTGCCAGCAGCCACCCGGGTACAGATACGCAGTATTTT
TRBJ1-5 - - TRBV6-1 CASSLQQGQPQHF TGTGCCAGCAGCCTACAACAGGGTCAGCCCCAGCATTTT
TRBJ2-1 - - TRBV6-5 CASSTVGNEQFF TGTGCCAGCAGTACTGTCGGGAATGAGCAGTTCTTC
TRBJ2-7 - - TRBV7-3 CASSPAAGSYEQYF TGTGCCAGCAGCCCCGCGGCTGGCTCCTACGAGCAGTACTTC
TRBJ1-4 - - TRBV4-2 CASSQDIYSNEKLFF TGTGCCAGCAGCCAAGATATTTATTCTAATGAAAAACTGTTTTTT
TRBJ1-5 - few TRBV5-8 CASSLVGAGLLPQHF TGTGCCAGCAGCTTGGTCGGAGCAGGACTGCTCCCCCAGCATTTT
TRBJ2-1 TRBD1 - TRBV7-9 CASSQKRDRRYNEQFF TGTGCCAGCAGCCAAAAACGGGACAGGAGATACAATGAGCAGTTCTTC
TRBJ1-2 TRBD1 - TRBV28 CASSPGQGNYGYTF TGTGCCAGCAGTCCCGGACAGGGGAACTATGGCTACACCTTC
TRBJ2-1 TRBD2 - TRBV7-3 CASSSGLAAYNEQFF TGTGCCAGCAGTTCGGGACTAGCGGCTTACAATGAGCAGTTCTTC
TRBJ2-7 - once TRBV29-1 CSVKTPCSEVRDSYEQYF TGCAGCGTCAAGACCCCCTGTTCCGAGGTCCGGGACTCCTACGAGCAGTACTTC
TRBJ1-1 - - TRBV10-3 CAISARENTEAFF TGTGCCATCAGTGCGAGGGAAAACACTGAAGCTTTCTTT
TRBJ2-7 TRBD2 - TRBV20-1 CSVREVYEQYF TGCAGTGTGCGGGAGGTATACGAGCAGTACTTC
TRBJ1-2 TRBD1 once TRBV30 CAWSVGTGALYGYTF TGTGCCTGGAGTGTCGGGACAGGGGCCCTTTATGGCTACACCTTC
TRBJ1-4 - - TRBV2 CASSRDNGGNEKLFF TGTGCCAGCAGCCGGGACAACGGGGGGAATGAAAAACTGTTTTTT
TRBJ2-2 - - TRBV18 CASSIQDATGELFF TGTGCCAGCTCAATACAGGACGCCACCGGGGAGCTGTTTTTT
TRBJ2-6 TRBD1 few TRBV30 CASSRDRGRSGANVLTF TGTGCCTCTTCCCGGGACAGGGGGCGTTCTGGGGCCAACGTCCTGACTTTC
TRBJ2-7 TRBD2 - TRBV13 CASSPGLAGGAGEQYF TGTGCCAGCAGCCCGGGACTAGCGGGAGGGGCGGGGGAGCAGTACTTC
TRBJ2-7 - few TRBV6-1 CASSDSLSYEQYF TGTGCCAGCTCGGACAGCCTCTCCTACGAGCAGTACTTC
TRBJ2-3 - - TRBV11-1 CASSLGAGTGTDTQYF TGTGCCAGCAGCCTTGGGGCGGGGACAGGCACAGATACGCAGTATTTT
TRBJ2-7 - - TRBV11-2 CASSAVGLTTYEQYF TGTGCCAGCAGCGCCGTGGGACTTACCACCTACGAGCAGTACTTC
TRBJ1-1 - - TRBV5-1 CASSLIQGNTEAFF TGCGCCAGCAGCTTAATACAGGGGAACACTGAAGCTTTCTTT
TRBJ1-5 - few TRBV18 CASSPDSANQPQHF TGTGCCAGCTCACCGGACAGTGCGAATCAGCCCCAGCATTTT
TRBJ2-1 TRBD2 - TRBV5-1 CASSWSIGSSGKDEQFF TGCGCCAGCAGCTGGTCAATAGGGTCTAGCGGGAAGGATGAGCAGTTCTTC
TRBJ2-7 - - TRBV11-2 CASSLETVPTTEQYF TGTGCCAGCAGCTTAGAGACAGTTCCTACGACGGAGCAGTACTTC
TRBJ2-2 TRBD2 few TRBV15 CATSREAGGPGELFF TGTGCCACCAGCAGAGAAGCGGGAGGGCCCGGGGAGCTGTTTTTT
TRBJ1-2 TRBD1 - TRBV10-3 CATRVPGQGDYGYTF TGTGCCACAAGAGTCCCGGGACAGGGGGACTATGGCTACACCTTC
TRBJ2-2 TRBD2 - TRBV15 CATSRGLTNTGELFF TGTGCCACCAGCAGGGGACTAACGAACACCGGGGAGCTGTTTTTT
TRBJ2-7 TRBD1 - TRBV30 CAWSVRTGVEQYF TGTGCCTGGAGTGTACGGACAGGGGTCGAGCAGTACTTC
TRBJ1-1 - - TRBV28 CASSRSPNTEAFF TGTGCCAGCAGTCGGTCGCCGAACACTGAAGCTTTCTTT
TRBJ2-6 - - TRBV18 CASSPRGGQSGSGANVLTF TGTGCCAGCTCACCACGAGGCGGCCAATCGGGCTCTGGGGCCAACGTCCTGACTTTC
TRBJ2-5 - - TRBV7-2 CASSGVGETQYF TGTGCCAGCAGCGGAGTCGGGGAGACCCAGTACTTC
TRBJ2-5 TRBD2 - TRBV18 CASSPSGLAGETQYF TGTGCCAGCTCACCGTCGGGACTAGCGGGAGAGACCCAGTACTTC
TRBJ1-2 - - TRBV6-6 CASSYSRGYGYTF TGTGCCAGCAGTTACTCGAGGGGGTATGGCTACACCTTC
TRBJ2-2 - - TRBV6-5 CASSYSTGVGELFF TGTGCCAGCAGTTACTCGACGGGGGTAGGGGAGCTGTTTTTT
TRBJ2-3 TRBD1 - TRBV29-1 CSVAPQGSFGDTQYF TGCAGCGTTGCCCCACAGGGGTCCTTTGGAGATACGCAGTATTTT
TRBJ2-1 - - TRBV19 CASRPNQGNEQFF TGTGCCAGTAGGCCGAATCAGGGTAATGAGCAGTTCTTC
TRBJ1-6 - - TRBV30 CAWSVESSYNSPLHF TGTGCCTGGAGTGTAGAGAGCTCCTATAATTCACCCCTCCACTTT
TRBJ2-1 TRBD2 - TRBV13 CASSFALAGRGIDEQFF TGTGCCAGCAGCTTCGCACTAGCGGGACGGGGGATCGATGAGCAGTTCTTC
TRBJ1-1 - - TRBV5-1 CASSLAVNTEAFF TGCGCCAGCAGCTTGGCAGTTAACACTGAAGCTTTCTTT
TRBJ2-5 - - TRBV5-1 CASRGSGRETQYF TGCGCCAGCAGGGGAAGCGGCAGAGAGACCCAGTACTTC
TRBJ2-7 - - TRBV7-9 CASSFGAGGEQYF TGTGCCAGCAGTTTCGGAGCCGGGGGAGAGCAGTACTTC
TRBJ2-7 TRBD2 - TRBV29-1 CSVDMGLAGVNEQYF TGCAGCGTTGATATGGGACTAGCGGGAGTCAACGAGCAGTACTTC
TRBJ1-5 - - TRBV6-1 CASSVRSGDDNQPQHF TGTGCCAGCAGTGTTCGAAGTGGAGATGACAATCAGCCCCAGCATTTT
TRBJ2-1 - many TRBV6-1 CASRLDLSSYNEQFF TGTGCCAGCCGACTAGACTTGAGCTCCTACAATGAGCAGTTCTTC
TRBJ1-5 TRBD1 - TRBV6-1 CASSEILRDSSQPQHF TGTGCCAGCAGTGAAATCCTCCGGGACAGTAGTCAGCCCCAGCATTTT
TRBJ1-2 - once TRBV7-3 CASSPPGKNYGYTF TGTGCCAGCAGCCCCCCTGGCAAGAACTATGGCTACACCTTC
TRBJ1-4 TRBD1 - TRBV7-2 CASSLTTGVNEKLFF TGTGCCAGCAGCTTAACGACAGGGGTGAATGAAAAACTGTTTTTT